This TCR beta chain was recorded in a study of T cell responses to AZD1222 COVID-19 vaccine. The study, taken as a whole, reports: No day 14 peak samples; only post-peak repertoires were characterized. Most donors were white British, females outnumbered males, and clonal diversity was possibly underestimated.

Of note for this clone: The antigen is undetermined.

Profiled with immunoSEQ multiplex PCR; TCRdb holds only in-frame clones, not every one. The table has roughly 70,000 clones, about 85% seen once. This TCR came from an adult in good health. The sample was peripheral blood, taken on day 0 of AZD1222 vaccination.

The CDR3 nucleotides are TGTGCCAGCAGCTTAGAAGGGATCTATGGCTACACCTTC. Translated, it gives CASSLEGIYGYTF. This chain links TRBV7-8 with TRBJ1-2; D unclear. Trimming removed 1 base from V and 4 bases from J, with 7 bases in between. CDR3 size: 13 residues. The germline V gene has CDR1 SGHVS and CDR2 FQNEAQ.